This paragraph reports one T cell receptor (beta chain). The target antigen is unknown. This entry comes from a study of shared clonotypes between healthy human individuals. Study outcomes and limitations: Clonotype sharing across a handful of donors was observed for 5% to 6.5% of naive CD4 clonotypes. Estimated richness was generally greater in naive than memory subsets.

CDR3 length equals 16 residues. V was pared by 3 bases and J by 3 bases, with 17 bases between. The germline CDR1 and CDR2 sequences are SGHRS and YFSETQ. The data were produced by immunoSEQ multiplex PCR, yet TCRdb's version contains in-frame clones alone and is incomplete. The repertoire consists of just over 2,000,000 clones, with about 95% occurring once and the leading ten covering around 1.1%. The naive CD8 fraction comprised CD45RO-negative cells positively selected for CCR7 and excluded terminally differentiated effector memory CD45RA+ cells. The chain joins TRBV5-1 to TRBJ2-3; D unresolved. The receptor comes from a man between 18 and 29 years old in good health. Material for sequencing was naive CD8+ T cells sorted from blood. CDR3 sequence reads: CASSSPLGVVTDTQYF. Written as DNA, the CDR3 is TGCGCCAGCAGCTCTCCCCTGGGTGTAGTGACAGATACGCAGTATTTT.